Shown below are 22 T cell receptor beta chains from a single sample sequenced in a study of shared clonotypes between healthy human individuals. TCRdb's copy holds only in-frame clones and misses some; the assay was immunoSEQ multiplex PCR. The sample carries a few million clones, 85% to 95% recorded once. Sample: naive CD4+ T cells from PBMCs. Subset noted: CD45RA+ positively selected. These receptors all come from a man aged 18 to 30 in good health. Some clones in this sample may be carry-over from other donors' samples.

The J gene is TRBJ1-2, the V gene TRBV15; 9 bases line up with TRBD1. This CDR3 is 16 amino acids long. The germline V gene encodes CDR1 LNHNV and CDR2 YYDKDF (reference sequence). The junction had 9 bases not matched to a gene; V was cut back by 1 base and J by 6 bases. CDR3 sequence (DNA): TGTGCCACCAGCAGAGTTGAGGGACAGGGTTCGGATGGCTACACCTTC. Translating gives CATSRVEGQGSDGYTF.

The rearrangement uses TRBV5-8 and TRBJ2-7, with 11 bases lining up with TRBD2. With V trimmed by 2 bases and J by 3 bases, 10 bases remained unmatched. Germline assignment: CDR1 SGHTS and CDR2 YDEGEE. The CDR3 spans 17 residues. The DNA of the CDR3 is TGTGCCAGCAGCTTAAGGACTAGCGGGTACTCCTACTACGAGCAGTACTTC. Amino acid sequence: CASSLRTSGYSYYEQYF.

The V and J genes are TRBV7-2 and TRBJ2-1; 8 bases match TRBD2. J gave up 15 bases and V 0 bases, and 7 bases lay outside the gene matches. Looked up from germline, CDR1 is SGHTA and CDR2 is FQGNSA. The CDR3 has 13 residues. This CDR3 is CASSLAGREDLFF. CDR3 DNA: TGTGCCAGCAGCTTAGCGGGGCGGGAGGATCTGTTCTTC.

The chain carries TRBV5-1 and TRBJ2-2, with 7 nucleotides matching TRBD2. The V gene's germline CDR1 is SGHRS and CDR2 YFSETQ. The CDR3 contains 17 residues. Trimming cost V 5 bases and J 5 bases; bases outside gene matches: 15. For the CDR3, the DNA is TGCGCCAGCAGGTGGGACTACGGTCCGCTCACTACCGGGGAGCTGTTTTTT. It codes for CASRWDYGPLTTGELFF.

Comments on this clone: The same CDR3 also results from other DNA sequences found in this sample. The chain joins TRBV5-4 to TRBJ2-7; 7 nucleotides match TRBD1. V shed 4 bases, J shed 2 bases, and the junction held 3 bases outside the gene matches. From germline, CDR1 is SGHNT and CDR2 YYREEE (reference sequence). This CDR3 comprises 13 residues. In nucleotides, the CDR3 is TGTGCCAGCAGCGTCGGGACAGCCTACGAGCAGTACTTC. The encoded protein is CASSVGTAYEQYF.

The chain combines TRBV12-5 with TRBJ2-4; D not certain. The CDR3 consists of 13 residues. Germline loops: CDR1 LGHNT, CDR2 FRNRAP. V lost 2 bases and J lost 8, with 10 bases in between. CDR3 DNA: TGTGCTAGTGGTTTGTCGGGTATTGACATTCAGTACTTC. Its translation is CASGLSGIDIQYF.

V gene TRBV6-4 combines with J gene TRBJ2-7, with 9 bases fitting TRBD2. This CDR3 is built from 14 residues. Per germline, CDR1 MRHNA and CDR2 SNTAGT. Losses at the gene ends were 5 bases for V and 2 bases for J; bases not matched to a gene: 4. The CDR3 coding sequence is TGTGCCAGCAGTCTGGCTAGCGGGGCCTACGAGCAGTACTTC. Protein product: CASSLASGAYEQYF.

The CDR3 spells CASSLDTGTRNEQFF. The CDR3 nucleotides read TGTGCCAGCAGCTTAGATACCGGGACTAGGAATGAGCAGTTCTTC. The V call is TRBV7-2, the J call TRBJ2-1; TRBD2 matches 8 bases. With V trimmed by 1 base and J by 7 bases, 6 bases remained unmatched. CDR3 size: 15 residues. Per germline, CDR1 SGHTA and CDR2 FQGNSA.

The chain joins TRBV30 to TRBJ2-5, with a weak D call TRBD2 (6 bases). This CDR3 has 12 residues. Germline V gives CDR1 GTSNPN, CDR2 SVGIG (reference sequence). The germline V and J ends were trimmed by 5 bases and 2 bases, with 9 bases remaining between them. CDR3: CAWSTRQETQYF. For the CDR3, the DNA is TGTGCCTGGTCGACTAGACAAGAGACCCAGTACTTC.

CDR3 DNA sequence: TGTGCCAGCAGCTTAGACCGGACTAACTATGGCTACACCTTC. This translates into CASSLDRTNYGYTF. The J gene is TRBJ1-2, the V gene TRBV7-9; D gene ambiguous. V dropped 1 base and J dropped 0 bases, with 6 bases sitting between them. This CDR3 has 14 amino acids. Germline V CDR1 and CDR2: SEHNR, FQNEAQ (reference sequence).

V is TRBV12-5 and J is TRBJ2-7; D perhaps matches TRBD2 (5 bases). The V gene lost 6 bases and the J gene lost 4 bases, with 10 bases spanning the gap. The CDR3 runs 12 residues. The germline V gene encodes CDR1 LGHNT and CDR2 FRNRAP. CDR3 DNA sequence: TGTGCTAGTGGCAACCCGGGATACGAGCAGTACTTC. Translating it yields CASGNPGYEQYF.

The chain links TRBV19 to TRBJ1-2; 9 bases are shared with TRBD1. The V gene's germline CDR1 is LNHDA and CDR2 SQIVND (reference sequence). V gave up 8 bases and J gave up 4 bases; unmatched junction bases: 11. The CDR3 extends over 15 amino acids. Here the CDR3 reads CASGTGTGSFYGYTF. The DNA of the CDR3 is TGTGCCAGTGGCACCGGGACAGGGTCTTTCTATGGCTACACCTTC.

The V and J genes are TRBV5-6 and TRBJ2-7; D is perhaps TRBD2 (6 bases). The CDR3 contains 16 residues. Between the trimmed V and J ends, which lost 0 bases and 3 bases, there was a span of 16 bases. Germline CDR1 and CDR2: SGHDT and YYEEEE. In nucleotides, the CDR3 is TGTGCCAGCAGCTTGGCACGGCGAGCGGGTGGCTACGAGCAGTACTTC. Translated: CASSLARRAGGYEQYF.

The CDR3 is CASRESVIQYF. The CDR3 DNA follows: TGTGCCAGCCGAGAGTCAGTCATTCAGTACTTC. The V call is TRBV2, the J call TRBJ2-4; no reliable D call. V lost 8 bases, J lost 9 bases, and 11 bases lay in between. The V gene's germline CDR1 is SNHLY and CDR2 FYNNEI. This CDR3 is built from 11 residues.

This clone appeared a few times. The chain combines TRBV7-9 with TRBJ2-1; 9 positions agree with TRBD1. The CDR3 totals 15 residues. Germline assignment: CDR1 SEHNR and CDR2 FQNEAQ (reference sequence). J was trimmed by 8 bases and V by 5 bases; bases with no gene match: 10. The CDR3 DNA reads as TGTGCCAGCAGCCTCGGGACAGGGAGTACAGATGAGCAGTTCTTC. This encodes CASSLGTGSTDEQFF. Full variable domain (outside the CDR3, taken from reference TRBV7-9 and TRBJ2-1): DTGVSQNPRHKITKRGQNVTFRCDPISEHNRLYWYRQTLGQGPEFLTYFQNEAQLEKSRLLSDRFSAERPKGSFSTLEIQRTEQGDSAMYLCASSLGTGSTDEQFFGPGTRLTVL.

Concerning this clone: The same CDR3 is also encoded by other DNA sequences in this sample. The chain has TRBV28 and TRBJ2-3; no clear D. Germline CDR1 and CDR2: MDHEN and SYDVKM. Trimming cost V 4 bases and J 5 bases, with 7 bases left between them. The CDR3 extends over 12 amino acids. The CDR3 protein is CASSSTRDTQYF. In DNA, the CDR3 is TGTGCCAGCAGTTCAACCAGAGATACGCAGTATTTT.

Regarding this clone: A junction boundary mismatches the germline segment, possibly from a read error. This chain's CDR3 is CASSIENRDRGTADF. The DNA of the CDR3 is TGTGCCAGCAGCATAGAAAACCGGGACAGAGGAACCGCAGACTTC. This sequence joins TRBV28 and TRBJ2-4; 7 bases line up with TRBD1. This CDR3 is built from 15 residues. The germline gives CDR1 MDHEN, CDR2 SYDVKM.

The chain joins TRBV4-2 to TRBJ2-7; possible D gene TRBD2, 5 bases. Deletions cut 4 bases from V and 1 base from J, with 11 bases between. The CDR3 totals 14 residues. CDR1 LGHNA and CDR2 YNFKEQ come from the germline V gene. The CDR3, as DNA: TGTGCCAGCAGCCCAACGGGATCTTCCTACGAGCAGTACTTC. It yields the protein CASSPTGSSYEQYF.

Concerning this clone itself: Additional DNA sequences in this sample encode the identical CDR3. The chain combines TRBV6-6 with TRBJ2-7; TRBD1 agrees at 11 bases. Per germline, CDR1 MNHNY and CDR2 SVGAGI (reference sequence). This CDR3 spans 14 amino acids. Unmatched junction bases numbered 5, after V lost 6 bases and J lost 4 bases. CDR3 coding DNA: TGTGCCAGCAGCCGGGACAGGGGGAGGTACGAGCAGTACTTC. This gives the protein CASSRDRGRYEQYF.

The V gene is TRBV6-6, the J gene TRBJ2-1, with 7 bases fitting TRBD1. Trimming took 5 bases from V and 7 from J; bases not matched to a gene: 5. The CDR3 loop spans 13 amino acids. CDR1 and CDR2 (germline): MNHNY, SVGAGI (reference sequence). In DNA form, the CDR3 reads TGTGCCAGCAGTGCGTCCAGGGGGAATGAGCAGTTCTTC. This codes for CASSASRGNEQFF.

The chain couples TRBV7-2 to TRBJ2-7; D is undetermined. The CDR3 has 16 residues. Germline loops: CDR1 SGHTA, CDR2 FQGNSA. The V end was cut by 1 base, the J end by 0 bases, with 13 bases between. The CDR3 DNA follows: TGTGCCAGCAGCTTAGGCCCGGACCCTATCTCCTACGAGCAGTACTTC. This codes for CASSLGPDPISYEQYF.

The chain uses TRBV2 and TRBJ1-4; D perhaps matches TRBD1 (5 bases). Trimming pared 5 bases from V and 0 bases from J, leaving 10 bases between. The CDR3 is made up of 15 amino acids. Per germline, CDR1 SNHLY and CDR2 FYNNEI. The CDR3 DNA reads as TGTGCCAGCAGTTGGGACGCTGCAACTAATGAAAAACTGTTTTTT. It specifies CASSWDAATNEKLFF.